The 15 T cell receptor beta chains given below trace back to one sample, sequenced in a study of spatial heterogeneity in lung cancer. These receptors' targets are unknown. Study-level results: Mutation counts in tumors were tracked by counts of expanded intratumoral alpha and beta TCRs.

TCRdb itself ran the 5' RACE reads through MiXCR, one entry per CDR3 protein. The sample has about 21,000 distinct CDR3 sequences; approximately 2.5% are singletons. Time point described: sample taken at primary tumor resection. Sample: lung tumor tissue, taken at surgery. The receptors stem from a male donor with early-stage non-small cell lung cancer.

This clonotype was seen many times. The V and J genes are TRBV6-2 or TRBV6-3 and TRBJ2-3, with D unresolved. Per germline, CDR1 MNHEY and CDR2 SVGEGT. There are 12 residues in the CDR3. V was clipped by 0 bases and J by 5 bases, with 3 bases between them. CDR3 in amino acids: CASSYSKDTQYF. The DNA for the CDR3 is TGTGCCAGCAGTTACTCGAAAGATACGCAGTATTTT.

This clonotype occurred many times. At one end, the junction sequence differs from germline, possibly due to a read error. The chain recombines TRBV3-1 with TRBJ1-2, with 10 nucleotides matching TRBD1. CDR3 length equals 14 residues. CDR1 LGHDT and CDR2 YNNKEL come from the germline V gene (reference sequence). Here the CDR3 reads CASRGQGLGYGYTF. CDR3 bases: TGTGCCAGCAGGGGACAGGGGCTGGGCTATGGCTATACCTTC.

Ten or more counts support this clonotype. For the CDR3, the DNA is TGTGCCAGCAGGATACAGGGGACGGAGACCCAGTACTTC. This codes for CASRIQGTETQYF. This sequence joins TRBV12-3 or TRBV12-4 and TRBJ2-5, with 7 bases fitting TRBD1. V shed 6 bases, J shed 5 bases, and the junction held 6 bases outside the gene matches. CDR3 size: 13 residues.

This clonotype was observed at least ten times. This sequence joins TRBV18 and TRBJ2-2; the match to TRBD1 covers 9 bases. There are 14 residues in the CDR3. Per the germline V gene, CDR1 is KGHSH and CDR2 is LQKENI. After removal of 8 bases from V and 5 bases from J, the junction contained 6 bases not matched to a gene. The CDR3 DNA follows: TGTGCCAGCCTCCGAGGACAGGGGACCGGGGAGCTGTTTTTT. This encodes CASLRGQGTGELFF.

This clonotype was detected ten times or more. CDR3 loop: CASGPLQGQETQYF. The CDR3 DNA is TGTGCCAGCGGGCCTCTTCAGGGCCAAGAGACCCAGTACTTC. This chain uses TRBV28 with TRBJ2-5, with D perhaps TRBD1 (5 bases). Trimming took off 8 bases at V and 1 base at J, with 14 bases between the two ends. The CDR3 is made up of 14 amino acids. Per the germline V gene, CDR1 is MDHEN and CDR2 is SYDVKM.

This clonotype showed up many times. CDR3 sequence reads: CASSLGGGNQPQHF. The CDR3, as DNA: TGCGCCAGCAGCTTAGGGGGGGGCAATCAGCCCCAGCATTTT. The gene calls are TRBV5-1 and TRBJ1-5; tentatively, D is TRBD1 (6 bases). The V gene's germline CDR1 is SGHRS and CDR2 YFSETQ. The V gene lost 2 bases and the J gene lost 2 bases, with 8 bases spanning the gap. The CDR3 covers 14 residues.

This clonotype was seen repeatedly, ten times or more. This rearrangement joins TRBV29-1 to TRBJ1-4, with 7 bases fitting TRBD1. V lost 7 bases, J lost 6 bases, and 17 bases stayed unmatched. The V gene's germline CDR1 is SQVTM and CDR2 ANQGSEA. The CDR3 is made up of 16 amino acids. The CDR3 spells CSARGPTGAADEKLFF. Here the CDR3 DNA reads TGCAGCGCTAGGGGGCCCACAGGGGCGGCGGATGAAAAACTGTTTTTT. The complete variable domain, with remaining parts taken from reference TRBV29-1 and TRBJ1-4, reads SAVISQKPSRDICQRGTSLTIQCQVDSQVTMMFWYRQQPGQSLTLIATANQGSEATYESGFVIDKFPISRPNLTFSTLTVSNMSPEDSSIYLCSARGPTGAADEKLFFGSGTQLSVL.

V is TRBV11-3 and J is TRBJ2-2; D gene unclear. The CDR3 runs to 16 residues. Per the germline V gene, CDR1 is SGHNT and CDR2 is YENEEA. Between the trimmed V and J ends, which lost 0 bases and 1 base, there was a span of 9 bases. CDR3 bases: TGTGCCAGCAGCTTAGATGTCCCGGAGAACACCGGGGAGCTGTTTTTT. It encodes CASSLDVPENTGELFF.

This clonotype showed up many times. This chain links TRBV3-1 with TRBJ2-1, with D perhaps matching TRBD1 or TRBD2 (6 bases each). The length of the CDR3 is 13 residues. V was trimmed by 6 bases and J by 6 bases, leaving 12 bases between them. Germline V lookup: CDR1 LGHDT, CDR2 YNNKEL (reference sequence). CDR3 sequence: CASSSSGANEQFF. CDR3 nucleotides: TGTGCCAGCAGTTCCTCGGGGGCCAATGAGCAGTTCTTC.

This clonotype is classed as medium-sized. The chain is built from TRBV6-2 or TRBV6-3 and TRBJ1-1; possible D gene TRBD1, 5 bases. Germline V lookup: CDR1 MNHEY, CDR2 SVGEGT. V lost 6 bases, J lost 3 bases, and 11 bases lay in between. This CDR3 has 13 residues. The CDR3 DNA follows: TGTGCCAGCAGCAGGGACTCTTACACTGAAGCTTTCTTT. It encodes CASSRDSYTEAFF.

Concerning this clonotype: A much larger clone differs by one base, so this may be a read error. The chain employs TRBV13 and TRBJ2-7; unclear D gene. The CDR3 runs to 13 residues. Germline assignment: CDR1 PRHDT and CDR2 FYEKMQ (reference sequence). CDR3 residues: CVSSPRLALGQYF. CDR3 DNA: TGTGTCAGCAGCCCGAGACTGGCGCTAGGGCAGTACTTC. Together with reference TRBV13 and TRBJ2-7, the CDR3 gives the full variable domain: AAGVIQSPRHLIKEKRETATLKCYPIPRHDTVYWYQQGPGQDPQFLISFYEKMQSDKGSIPDRFSAQQFSDYHSELNMSSLELGDSALYFCVSSPRLALGQYFGPGTRLTVT.

This clonotype is labeled as medium-sized. V usage is TRBV6-2 or TRBV6-3 and J usage is TRBJ2-1; D remains ambiguous. The CDR3 length is 13 residues. The V and J ends lost 4 bases and 4 bases respectively, with 8 bases between them. The germline V gene has CDR1 MNHEY and CDR2 SVGEGT. DNA of the CDR3: TGTGCCAGCAGTTCGACTGCGTACAATGAGCAGTTCTTC. Translation: CASSSTAYNEQFF.

This clonotype was detected many times. This chain links TRBV24-1 with TRBJ2-5; TRBD2 is a possible D gene (7 bases). The germline V gene encodes CDR1 KGHDR and CDR2 SFDVKD. Trimming removed 3 bases from V and 5 bases from J, with 15 bases in between. The CDR3 totals 15 residues. The CDR3 sequence is CATSDGWGGAETQYF. CDR3 DNA sequence: TGTGCCACCAGTGATGGTTGGGGGGGCGCCGAGACCCAGTACTTC.

Many counts were recorded for this clonotype. J is TRBJ2-7 and V is TRBV6-5; D possibly corresponds to TRBD1 (6 bases). The CDR3 covers 14 residues. Per the germline V gene, CDR1 is MNHEY and CDR2 is SVGAGI. Trimming shortened V by 6 bases and J by 0 bases, and 12 bases separated the two germline ends. CDR3 in DNA: TGTGCCAGCAGATCCACAGGGAGCTCCTACGAGCAGTACTTC. Translated, it gives CASRSTGSSYEQYF.

The table lists this clonotype with many counts. The V call is TRBV29-1, the J call TRBJ2-2; no firm D call. Germline CDR1 reads SQVTM; CDR2 reads ANQGSEA. The CDR3 spans 12 residues. Trimming took 5 bases from V and 1 from J, leaving 5 bases between them. CDR3 coding DNA: TGCAGCGTTCATGAGAACACCGGGGAGCTGTTTTTT. Translating it yields CSVHENTGELFF.